This T cell receptor beta chain was captured by sequencing in a study of T cells after yellow fever vaccination. The wider study: Fractions containing few cells were prepared with SMART-Seq v4 Ultra Low Input.

Findings and caveats of the study: Relatively few clonotypes were ones that appeared in both CD4 and CD8 compartments. Abundant clonotypes from the bulk population could get into FACS-sorted repertoires as contaminants.

Of note for this clonotype: Its specificity is unknown.

Conversion of TCR transcripts into cDNA relied on 5'RACE template switching, which added a universal primer site and UMIs. TCRdb recomputed calls from the 5' RACE reads with MiXCR, one row per CDR3 protein. The repertoire holds some 420,000 distinct CDR3 sequences, 18% seen once, with 18% in the top ten. This specimen consisted of PBMCs, obtained before the yellow fever booster vaccination. The receptor's source is a man younger than 35 who received the YFV17D yellow fever vaccine.

The CDR3 region has the DNA TGTGCCAGCTACTCGCGGGGGGGATATGGTTCCTACGAGCAGTACGTC. This gives the protein CASYSRGGYGSYEQYV. The chain links TRBV6-6 to TRBJ2-7, with TRBD2 identical over 9 bases. V was clipped by 8 bases and J by 1 base; unmatched bases: 12. This CDR3 has 16 residues. CDR1 and CDR2 (germline): MNHNY, SVGAGI (reference sequence).